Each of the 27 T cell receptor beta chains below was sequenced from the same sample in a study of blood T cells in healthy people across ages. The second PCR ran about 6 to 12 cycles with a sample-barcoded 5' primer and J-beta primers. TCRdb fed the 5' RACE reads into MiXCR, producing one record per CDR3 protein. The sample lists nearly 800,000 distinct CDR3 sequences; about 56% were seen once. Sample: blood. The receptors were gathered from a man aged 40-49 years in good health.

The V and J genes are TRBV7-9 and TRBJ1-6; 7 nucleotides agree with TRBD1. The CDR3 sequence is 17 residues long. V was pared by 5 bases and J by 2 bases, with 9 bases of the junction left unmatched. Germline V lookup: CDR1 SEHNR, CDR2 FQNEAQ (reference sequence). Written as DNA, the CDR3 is TGTGCCAGCAGCACCCCGACCGGGACAGCCTATAATTCACCCCTCCACTTT. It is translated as CASSTPTGTAYNSPLHF.

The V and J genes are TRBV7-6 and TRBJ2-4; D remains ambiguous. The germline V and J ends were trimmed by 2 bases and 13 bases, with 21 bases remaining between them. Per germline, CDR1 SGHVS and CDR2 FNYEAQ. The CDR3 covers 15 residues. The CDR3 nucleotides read TGTGCCAGCAGCTTAAGCCCCGCATCTCCCCTAGGGCAGTACTTC. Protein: CASSLSPASPLGQYF.

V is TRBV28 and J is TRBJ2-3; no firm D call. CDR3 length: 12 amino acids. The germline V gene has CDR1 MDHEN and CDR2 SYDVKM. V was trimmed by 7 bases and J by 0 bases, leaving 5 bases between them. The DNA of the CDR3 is TGTGCCAGCAAACTGAGCACAGATACGCAGTATTTT. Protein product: CASKLSTDTQYF.

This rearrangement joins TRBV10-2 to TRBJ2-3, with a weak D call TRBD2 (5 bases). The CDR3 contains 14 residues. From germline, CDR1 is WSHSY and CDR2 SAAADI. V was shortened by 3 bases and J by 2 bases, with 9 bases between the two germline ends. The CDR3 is CASSDSENTDTQYF. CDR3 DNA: TGCGCCAGCAGTGATAGCGAAAACACAGATACGCAGTATTTT.

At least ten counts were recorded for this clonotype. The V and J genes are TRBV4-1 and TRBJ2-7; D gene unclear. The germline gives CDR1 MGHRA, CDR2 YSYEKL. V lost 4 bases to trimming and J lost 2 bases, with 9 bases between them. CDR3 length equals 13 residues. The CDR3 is CASSPPATYEQYF. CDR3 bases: TGCGCCAGCAGCCCACCTGCTACCTACGAGCAGTACTTC.

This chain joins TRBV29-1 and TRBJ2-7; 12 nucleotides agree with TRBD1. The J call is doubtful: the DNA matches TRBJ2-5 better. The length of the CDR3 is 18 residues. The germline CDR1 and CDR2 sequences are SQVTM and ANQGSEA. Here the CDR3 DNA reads TGCAGCGTTTATACGATTTCCGGGACAGGGGGCAGGAAGAAGACCCAGTACTTC. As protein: CSVYTISGTGGRKKTQYF.

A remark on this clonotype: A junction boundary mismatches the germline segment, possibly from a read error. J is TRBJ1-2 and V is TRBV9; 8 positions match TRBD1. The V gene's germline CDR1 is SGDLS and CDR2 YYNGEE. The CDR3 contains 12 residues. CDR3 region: CASSANGQGYAF. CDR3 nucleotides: TGTGCCAGCAGCGCCAACGGACAGGGCTACGCCTTC.

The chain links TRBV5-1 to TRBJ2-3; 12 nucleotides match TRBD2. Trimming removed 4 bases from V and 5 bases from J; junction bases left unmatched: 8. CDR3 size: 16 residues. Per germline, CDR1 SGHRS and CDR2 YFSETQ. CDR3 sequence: CASSVITTSGGDTQYF. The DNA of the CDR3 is TGCGCCAGCAGCGTGATAACGACTAGCGGGGGAGATACGCAGTATTTT.

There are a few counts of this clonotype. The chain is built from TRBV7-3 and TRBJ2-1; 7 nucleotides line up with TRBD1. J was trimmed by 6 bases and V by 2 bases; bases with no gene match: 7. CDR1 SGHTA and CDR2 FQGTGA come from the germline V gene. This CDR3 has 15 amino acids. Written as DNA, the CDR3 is TGTGCCAGCAGCTTAGGGGCAGGGGGACGCAATGAGCAGTTCTTC. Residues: CASSLGAGGRNEQFF.

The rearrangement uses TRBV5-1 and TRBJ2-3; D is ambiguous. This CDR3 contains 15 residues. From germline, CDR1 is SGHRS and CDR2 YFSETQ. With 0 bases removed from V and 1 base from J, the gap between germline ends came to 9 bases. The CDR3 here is CASSLAPGGTDTQYF. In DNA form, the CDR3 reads TGCGCCAGCAGCTTGGCCCCGGGCGGCACAGATACGCAGTATTTT.

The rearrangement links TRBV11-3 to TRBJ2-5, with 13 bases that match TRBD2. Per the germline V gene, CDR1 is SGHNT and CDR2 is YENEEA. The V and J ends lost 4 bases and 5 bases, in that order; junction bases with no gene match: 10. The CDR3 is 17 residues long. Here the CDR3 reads CASSSRTSGRLAETQYF. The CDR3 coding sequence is TGTGCCAGCAGCTCCCGGACTAGCGGGAGATTAGCTGAGACCCAGTACTTC.

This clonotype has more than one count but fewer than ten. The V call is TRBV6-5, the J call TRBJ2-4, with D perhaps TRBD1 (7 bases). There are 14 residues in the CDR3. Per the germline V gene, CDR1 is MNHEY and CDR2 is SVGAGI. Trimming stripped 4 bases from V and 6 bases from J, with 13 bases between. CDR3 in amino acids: CASSSWGDRNIQYF. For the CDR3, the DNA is TGTGCCAGCAGTTCCTGGGGGGACAGAAACATTCAGTACTTC.

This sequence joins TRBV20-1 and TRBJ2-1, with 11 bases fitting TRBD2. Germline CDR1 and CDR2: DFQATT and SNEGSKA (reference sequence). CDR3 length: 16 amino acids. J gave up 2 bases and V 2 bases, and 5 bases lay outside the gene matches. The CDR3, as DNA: TGCAGTGCTAGAAAAACTAGCGGGGGTACCTACAATGAGCAGTTCTTC. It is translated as CSARKTSGGTYNEQFF.

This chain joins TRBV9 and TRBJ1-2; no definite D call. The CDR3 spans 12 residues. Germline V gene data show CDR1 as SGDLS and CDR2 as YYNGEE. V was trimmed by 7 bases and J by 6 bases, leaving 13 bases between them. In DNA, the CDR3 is TGTGCCAGCGGTCGGGCTGCGGATGGCTACACCTTC. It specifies CASGRAADGYTF.

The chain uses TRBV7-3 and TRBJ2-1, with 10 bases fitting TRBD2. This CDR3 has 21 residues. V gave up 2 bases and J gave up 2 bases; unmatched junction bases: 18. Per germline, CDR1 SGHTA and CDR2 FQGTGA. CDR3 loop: CASSLRSGVPVLAGTYNEQFF. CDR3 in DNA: TGTGCCAGCAGCTTACGTTCGGGGGTTCCCGTACTAGCGGGGACCTACAATGAGCAGTTCTTC. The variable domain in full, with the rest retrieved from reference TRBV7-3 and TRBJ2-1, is GAGVSQTPSNKVTEKGKYVELRCDPISGHTALYWYRQSLGQGPEFLIYFQGTGAADDSGLPNDRFFAVRPEGSVSTLKIQRTERGDSAVYLCASSLRSGVPVLAGTYNEQFFGPGTRLTVL.

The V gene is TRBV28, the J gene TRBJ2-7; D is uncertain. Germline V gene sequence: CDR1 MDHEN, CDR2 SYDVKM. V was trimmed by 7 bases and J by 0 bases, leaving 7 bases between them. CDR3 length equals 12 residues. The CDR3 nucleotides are TGTGCCAGCACCGACAACTCCTACGAGCAGTACTTC. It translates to CASTDNSYEQYF.

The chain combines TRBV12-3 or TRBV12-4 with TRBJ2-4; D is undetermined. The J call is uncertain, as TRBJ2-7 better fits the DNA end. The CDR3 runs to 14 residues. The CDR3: CASSQMVTVDEQYF. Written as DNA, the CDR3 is TGTGCCAGCAGCCAAATGGTAACGGTGGACGAGCAGTACTTC.

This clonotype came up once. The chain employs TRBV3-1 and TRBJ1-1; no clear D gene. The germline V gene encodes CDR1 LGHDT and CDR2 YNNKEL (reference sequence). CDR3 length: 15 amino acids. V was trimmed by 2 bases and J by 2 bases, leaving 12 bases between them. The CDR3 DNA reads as TGTGCCAGCAGCCAAAACCCCTTTTTCAACACTGAAGCTTTCTTT. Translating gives CASSQNPFFNTEAFF. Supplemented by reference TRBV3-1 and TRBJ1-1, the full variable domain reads DTAVSQTPKYLVTQMGNDKSIKCEQNLGHDTMYWYKQDSKKFLKIMFSYNNKELIINETVPNRFSPKSPDKAHLNLHINSLELGDSAVYFCASSQNPFFNTEAFFGQGTRLTVV.

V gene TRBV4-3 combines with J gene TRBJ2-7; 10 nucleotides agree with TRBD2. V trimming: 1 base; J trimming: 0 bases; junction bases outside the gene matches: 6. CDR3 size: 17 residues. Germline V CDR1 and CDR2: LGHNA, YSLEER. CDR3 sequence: CASSQGVAGGISYEQYF. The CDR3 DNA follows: TGCGCCAGCAGCCAAGGGGTAGCGGGAGGCATCTCCTACGAGCAGTACTTC.

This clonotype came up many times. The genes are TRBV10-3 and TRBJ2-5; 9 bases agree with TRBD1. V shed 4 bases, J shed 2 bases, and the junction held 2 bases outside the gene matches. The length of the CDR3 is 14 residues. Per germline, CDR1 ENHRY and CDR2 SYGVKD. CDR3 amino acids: CAISAGTGQETQYF. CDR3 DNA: TGTGCCATCAGTGCCGGGACAGGGCAAGAGACCCAGTACTTC.

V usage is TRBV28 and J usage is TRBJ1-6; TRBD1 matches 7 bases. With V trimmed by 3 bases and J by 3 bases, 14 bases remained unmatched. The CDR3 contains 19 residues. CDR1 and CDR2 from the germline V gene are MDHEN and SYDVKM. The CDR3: CASSFSGSLQGFYNSPLHF. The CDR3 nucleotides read TGTGCCAGCAGTTTTTCTGGGAGTTTACAGGGGTTCTATAATTCACCCCTCCACTTT.

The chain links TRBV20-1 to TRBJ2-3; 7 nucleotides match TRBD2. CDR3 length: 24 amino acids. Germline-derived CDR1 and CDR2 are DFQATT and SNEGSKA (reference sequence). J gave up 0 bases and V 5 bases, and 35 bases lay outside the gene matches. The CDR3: CSAAEGGQRAGSSWLAASTDTQYF. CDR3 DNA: TGCAGTGCTGCAGAGGGCGGTCAGAGAGCAGGTAGTTCGTGGCTAGCGGCTAGCACAGATACGCAGTATTTT.

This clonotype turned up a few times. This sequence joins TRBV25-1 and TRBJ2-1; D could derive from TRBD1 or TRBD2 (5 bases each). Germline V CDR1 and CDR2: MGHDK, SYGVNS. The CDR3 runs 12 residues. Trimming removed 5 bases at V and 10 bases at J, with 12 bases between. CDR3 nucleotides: TGTGCCAGCAGTCTCGGGGCCCCGGAGCAGTTCTTC. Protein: CASSLGAPEQFF.

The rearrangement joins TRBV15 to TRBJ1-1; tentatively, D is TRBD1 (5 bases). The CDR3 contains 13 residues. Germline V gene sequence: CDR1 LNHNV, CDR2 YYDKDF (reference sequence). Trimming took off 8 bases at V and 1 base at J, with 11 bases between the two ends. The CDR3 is CATGGVTNTEAFF. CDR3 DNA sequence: TGTGCCACCGGAGGGGTTACGAACACTGAAGCTTTCTTT.

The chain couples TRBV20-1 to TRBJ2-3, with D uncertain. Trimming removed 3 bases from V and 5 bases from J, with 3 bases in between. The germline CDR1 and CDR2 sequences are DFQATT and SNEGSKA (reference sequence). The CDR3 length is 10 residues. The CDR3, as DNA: TGCAGTGCTAGTGTAGATACGCAGTATTTT. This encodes CSASVDTQYF.

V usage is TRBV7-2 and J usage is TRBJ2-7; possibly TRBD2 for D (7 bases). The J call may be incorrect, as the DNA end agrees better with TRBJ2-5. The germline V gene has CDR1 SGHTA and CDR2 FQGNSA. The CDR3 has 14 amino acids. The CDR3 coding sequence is TGTGCCAGCAGCTTAGTCGCGGGGGCGGAGACCCAGTACTTC. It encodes CASSLVAGAETQYF.

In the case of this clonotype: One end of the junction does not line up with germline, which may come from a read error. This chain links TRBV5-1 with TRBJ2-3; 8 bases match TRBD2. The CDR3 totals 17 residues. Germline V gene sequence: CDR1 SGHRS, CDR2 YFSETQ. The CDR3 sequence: CAGSPAGSGNSADTQYF. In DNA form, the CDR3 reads TGCGCCGGCAGCCCGGCGGGTAGCGGGAATAGCGCAGATACGCAGTATTTT.